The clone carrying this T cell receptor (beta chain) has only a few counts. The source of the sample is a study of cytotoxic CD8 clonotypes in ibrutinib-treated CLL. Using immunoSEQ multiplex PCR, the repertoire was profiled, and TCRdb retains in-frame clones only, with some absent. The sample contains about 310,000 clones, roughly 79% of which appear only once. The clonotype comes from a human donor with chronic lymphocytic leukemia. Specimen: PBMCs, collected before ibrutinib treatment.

CDR3 sequence reads: CASSTRLVGEQYF. The CDR3 DNA reads TGTGCCAGCAGTACCCGACTAGTTGGCGAGCAGTACTTC. V gene TRBV27 combines with J gene TRBJ2-7, with D perhaps TRBD2 (6 bases). Trimming shortened V by 5 bases and J by 6 bases, and 14 bases separated the two germline ends. CDR1 and CDR2 from the germline V gene are MNHEY and SMNVEV (reference sequence). The CDR3 sequence is 13 residues long.